This record concerns one T cell receptor (beta chain) sequence. The sample originates from a study of blood T cell repertoires in COVID-19. Study as a whole: COVID-19 samples, acute and convalescent, were from the United States, Italy and Spain.

The assay was immunoSEQ multiplex PCR, and TCRdb's table has in-frame clones only and misses some. This table holds fewer than 350,000 clones, roughly 89% found once. V lost 5 bases and J lost 4, with 11 bases in between. The CDR3 length is 13 residues. Looked up from germline, CDR1 is SGHVS and CDR2 is FNYEAQ. This TCR was sampled from a woman between 18 and 29 years old with acute COVID-19. Specimen: PBMCs or T cells enriched from blood (not recorded which). The chain recombines TRBV7-6 with TRBJ1-1, with D maybe TRBD1 (5 bases). The CDR3 coding sequence is TGTGCCAGCAGCCCCTCGGGGGGCACTGAAGCTTTCTTT. This sequence encodes CASSPSGGTEAFF.